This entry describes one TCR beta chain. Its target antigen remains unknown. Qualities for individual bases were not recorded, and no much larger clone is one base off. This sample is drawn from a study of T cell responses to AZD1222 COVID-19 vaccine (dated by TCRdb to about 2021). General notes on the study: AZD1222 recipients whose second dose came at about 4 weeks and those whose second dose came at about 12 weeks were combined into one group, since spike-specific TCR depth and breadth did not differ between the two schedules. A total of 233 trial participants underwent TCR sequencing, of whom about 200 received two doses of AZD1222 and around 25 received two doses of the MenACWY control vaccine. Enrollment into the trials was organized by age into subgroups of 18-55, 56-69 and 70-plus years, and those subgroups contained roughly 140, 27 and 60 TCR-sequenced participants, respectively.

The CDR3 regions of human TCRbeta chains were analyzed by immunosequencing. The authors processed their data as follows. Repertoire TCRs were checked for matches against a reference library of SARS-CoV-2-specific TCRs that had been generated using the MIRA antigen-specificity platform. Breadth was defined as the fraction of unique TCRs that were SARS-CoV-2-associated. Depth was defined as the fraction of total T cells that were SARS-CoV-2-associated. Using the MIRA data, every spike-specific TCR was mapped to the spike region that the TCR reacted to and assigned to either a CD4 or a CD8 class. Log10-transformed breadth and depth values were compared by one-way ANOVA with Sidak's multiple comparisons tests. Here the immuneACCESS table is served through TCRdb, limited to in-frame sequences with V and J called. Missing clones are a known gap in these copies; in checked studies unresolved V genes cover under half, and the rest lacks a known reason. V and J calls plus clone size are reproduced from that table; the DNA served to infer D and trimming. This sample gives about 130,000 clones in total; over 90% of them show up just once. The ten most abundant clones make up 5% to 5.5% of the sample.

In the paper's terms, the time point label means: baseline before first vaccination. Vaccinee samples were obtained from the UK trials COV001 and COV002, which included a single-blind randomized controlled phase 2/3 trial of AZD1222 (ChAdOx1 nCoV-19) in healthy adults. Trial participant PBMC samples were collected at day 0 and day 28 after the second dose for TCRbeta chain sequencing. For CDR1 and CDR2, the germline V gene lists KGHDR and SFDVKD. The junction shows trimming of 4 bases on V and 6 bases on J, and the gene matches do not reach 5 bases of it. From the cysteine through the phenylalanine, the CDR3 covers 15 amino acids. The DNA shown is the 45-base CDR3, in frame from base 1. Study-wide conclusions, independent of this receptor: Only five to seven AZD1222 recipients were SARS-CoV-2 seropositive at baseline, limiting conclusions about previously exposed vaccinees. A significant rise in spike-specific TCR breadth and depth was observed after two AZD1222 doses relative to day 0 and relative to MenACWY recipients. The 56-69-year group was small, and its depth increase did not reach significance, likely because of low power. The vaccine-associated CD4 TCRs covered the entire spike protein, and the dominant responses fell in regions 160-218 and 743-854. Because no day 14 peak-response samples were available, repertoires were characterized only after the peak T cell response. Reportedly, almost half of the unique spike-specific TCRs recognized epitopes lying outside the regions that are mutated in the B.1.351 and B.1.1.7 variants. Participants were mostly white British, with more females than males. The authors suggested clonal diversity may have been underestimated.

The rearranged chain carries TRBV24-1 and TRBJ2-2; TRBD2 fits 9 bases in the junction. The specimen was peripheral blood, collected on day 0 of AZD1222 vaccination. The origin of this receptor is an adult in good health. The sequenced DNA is TGTGCCACCAGTGAATCTAGCGGGAAGCCCGGGGAGCTGTTTTTT. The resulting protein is CATSESSGKPGELFF.